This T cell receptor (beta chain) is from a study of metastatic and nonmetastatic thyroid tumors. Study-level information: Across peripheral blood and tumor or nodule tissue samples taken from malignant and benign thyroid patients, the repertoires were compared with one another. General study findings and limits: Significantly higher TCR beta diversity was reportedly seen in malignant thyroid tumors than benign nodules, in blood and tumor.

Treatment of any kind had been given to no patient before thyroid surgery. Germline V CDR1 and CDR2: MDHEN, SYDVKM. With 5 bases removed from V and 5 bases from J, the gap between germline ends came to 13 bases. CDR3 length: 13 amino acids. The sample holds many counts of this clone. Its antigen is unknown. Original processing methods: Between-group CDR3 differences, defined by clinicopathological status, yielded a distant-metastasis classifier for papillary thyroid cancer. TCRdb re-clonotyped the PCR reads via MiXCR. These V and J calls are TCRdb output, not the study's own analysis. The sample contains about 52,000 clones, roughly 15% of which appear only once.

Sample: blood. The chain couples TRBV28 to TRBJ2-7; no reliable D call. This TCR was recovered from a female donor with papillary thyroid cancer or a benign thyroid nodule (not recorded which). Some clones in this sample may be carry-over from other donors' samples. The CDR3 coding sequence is TGTGCCAGCAGTCGCAGGATAACGGACGAGCAGTACTTC. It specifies CASSRRITDEQYF.